Each of the 10 T cell receptor beta chains below was sequenced from the same sample in a study of identical twins (dated by TCRdb to the mid-2010s). The library was produced with 5' RACE. The instrument given in TCRdb is Illumina HiSeq 2000. Using fastp at Q25 and MiXCR, TCRdb reprocessed the public reads and kept productive beta chains. When rows share a CDR3 protein, they turn into one entry using the most common DNA and genes. This sample has nearly 900,000 distinct CDR3 sequences in its table, and approximately 13% of those were observed once. About 1.5% of the sample is taken by the ten largest. A further study also used this sample, focusing on yellow fever vaccine responses in identical twins.

The sample consisted of PBMCs. All receptors derive from a woman between 18 and 29 years old in good health.

This clonotype appeared once. This chain connects TRBV6-2 or TRBV6-3 to TRBJ2-7; 11 nucleotides line up with TRBD2. CDR1 is MNHEY and CDR2 is SVGEGT in the germline V gene. V lost 5 bases, J lost 0 bases, and 3 bases stayed unmatched. This CDR3 is built from 15 residues. Written as DNA, the CDR3 is TGTGCCAGCAGTCGACTAGCGGGAAGCTCCTACGAGCAGTACTTC. Its protein is CASSRLAGSSYEQYF.

There are a few counts of this clonotype. The gene calls are TRBV12-3 or TRBV12-4 and TRBJ1-1; possible D gene TRBD1, 5 bases. With 4 bases removed from V and 4 bases from J, the gap between germline ends came to 16 bases. The length of the CDR3 is 15 residues. For the CDR3, the DNA is TGTGCCAGCAGTTGGGCCGGGGCTCCGAGCACTGAAGCTTTCTTT. Protein product: CASSWAGAPSTEAFF.

The sample holds many counts of this clonotype. Written as DNA, the CDR3 is TGTGCCAGCAGCCACACGGACAGAGTTCAAGAGACCCAGTACTTC. Translation: CASSHTDRVQETQYF. The rearrangement links TRBV27 to TRBJ2-5; a weak D match, TRBD1 (6 bases). Looked up from germline, CDR1 is MNHEY and CDR2 is SMNVEV (reference sequence). The CDR3 extends over 15 amino acids. V lost 6 bases, J lost 2 bases, and 16 bases lay in between.

This clonotype was counted a few times. V and J are TRBV28 and TRBJ2-1, with D perhaps matching TRBD1 or TRBD2 (5 bases each). CDR3 size: 14 residues. CDR1 and CDR2 from the germline V gene are MDHEN and SYDVKM. Trimming shortened V by 2 bases and J by 12 bases, and 17 bases separated the two germline ends. CDR3 bases: TGTGCCAGCAGTTTAGCCGGGACCCCACCTGGGCAGTTCTTC. Amino acid sequence: CASSLAGTPPGQFF.

About this clonotype: One end of the junction does not line up with germline, which may come from a read error. The chain combines TRBV5-1 with TRBJ2-5, with D tentatively TRBD1 (6 bases). CDR1 and CDR2 from the germline V gene are SGHRS and YFSETQ. This CDR3 has 15 residues. CDR3 nucleotides: TGCGCCAGCAGCTCCGGACAGCCCGGGATGGAGACCCAGCACTTC. It codes for CASSSGQPGMETQHF. The complete variable domain, with remaining parts taken from reference TRBV5-1 and TRBJ2-5, reads KAGVTQTPRYLIKTRGQQVTLSCSPISGHRSVSWYQQTPGQGLQFLFEYFSETQRNKGNFPGRFSGRQFSNSRSEMNVSTLELGDSALYLCASSSGQPGMETQHFGPGTRLLVL.

This clonotype occurred many times. J is TRBJ2-5 and V is TRBV12-3 or TRBV12-4; D is perhaps TRBD1 (5 bases). The CDR3 has 14 residues. V lost 5 bases and J lost 5, with 15 bases in between. CDR3: CASSLKGAGETQYF. CDR3 DNA: TGTGCCAGCAGTCTCAAAGGGGCAGGGGAGACCCAGTACTTC.

This clonotype came up a few times. The V gene is TRBV9, the J gene TRBJ2-7; 8 bases are a match to TRBD2. The junction had 8 bases not matched to a gene; V was cut back by 6 bases and J by 0 bases. CDR1 and CDR2 (germline): SGDLS, YYNGEE. The CDR3 runs to 15 residues. This chain's CDR3 is CASTRGRGASYEQYV. The CDR3 coding sequence is TGTGCCAGCACTCGGGGGCGGGGGGCCTCCTACGAGCAGTACGTC.

This clonotype has ten or more counts. The chain has TRBV5-6 and TRBJ1-1, with a possible D match to TRBD1 (6 bases). Germline V gives CDR1 SGHDT, CDR2 YYEEEE. The length of the CDR3 is 15 residues. The V end was cut by 3 bases, the J end by 5 bases, with 17 bases between. As DNA, the CDR3 is TGTGCCAGCAGCTCCCAGGACAGAATGAGGACTGAAGCTTTCTTT. Encoded protein: CASSSQDRMRTEAFF.

V and J are TRBV12-3 or TRBV12-4 and TRBJ2-5; 12 positions match TRBD2. Trimming at V came to 3 bases and at J to 1 base, leaving 3 bases not matched to a gene. The CDR3 contains 16 residues. CDR3 DNA: TGTGCCAGCAGTTTCCCTAGCGGGGGGGGCCAAGAGACCCAGTACTTC. Translating gives CASSFPSGGGQETQYF.

The V gene is TRBV4-1, the J gene TRBJ2-2; D remains ambiguous. This CDR3 comprises 18 residues. With 0 bases removed from V and 2 bases from J, the gap between germline ends came to 16 bases. Per the germline V gene, CDR1 is MGHRA and CDR2 is YSYEKL. CDR3 protein: CASSQEVTRATNTGELFF. DNA for the CDR3: TGCGCCAGCAGCCAAGAGGTGACGCGAGCAACTAACACCGGGGAGCTGTTTTTT.